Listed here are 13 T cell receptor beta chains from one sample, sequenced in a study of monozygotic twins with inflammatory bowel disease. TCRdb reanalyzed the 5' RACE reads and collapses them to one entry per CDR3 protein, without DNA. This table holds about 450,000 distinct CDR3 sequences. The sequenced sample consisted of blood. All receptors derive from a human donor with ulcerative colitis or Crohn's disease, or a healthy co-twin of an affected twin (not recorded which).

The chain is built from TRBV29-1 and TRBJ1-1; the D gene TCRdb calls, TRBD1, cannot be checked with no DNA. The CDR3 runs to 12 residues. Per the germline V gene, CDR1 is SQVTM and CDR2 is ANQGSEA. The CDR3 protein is CSARVQGAEAFF.

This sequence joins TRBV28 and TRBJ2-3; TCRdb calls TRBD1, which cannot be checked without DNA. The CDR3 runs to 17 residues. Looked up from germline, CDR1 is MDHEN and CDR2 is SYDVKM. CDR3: CASSLSRGLGGTDTQYF.

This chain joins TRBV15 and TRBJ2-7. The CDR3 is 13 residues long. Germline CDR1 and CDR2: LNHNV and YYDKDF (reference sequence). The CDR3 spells CATSRDRGYEQYF.

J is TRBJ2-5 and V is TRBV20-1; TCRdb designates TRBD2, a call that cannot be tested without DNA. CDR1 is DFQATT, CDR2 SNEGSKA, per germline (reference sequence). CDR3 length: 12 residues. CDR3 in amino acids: CSARGGAETQYF.

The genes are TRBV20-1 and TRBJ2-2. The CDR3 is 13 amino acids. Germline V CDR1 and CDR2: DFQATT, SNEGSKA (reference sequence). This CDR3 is CSARLSIGGELFF.

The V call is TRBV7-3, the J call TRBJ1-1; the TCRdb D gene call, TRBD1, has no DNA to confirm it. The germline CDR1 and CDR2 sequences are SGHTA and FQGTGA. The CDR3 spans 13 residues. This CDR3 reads CASSRGTNTEAFF.

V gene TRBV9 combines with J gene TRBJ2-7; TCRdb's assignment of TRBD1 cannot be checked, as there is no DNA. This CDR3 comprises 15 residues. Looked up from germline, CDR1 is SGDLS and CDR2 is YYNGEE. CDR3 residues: CASSVGPGGFYEQYF.

This CDR3 reads CASSWGWEKLFF. The chain is built from TRBV12-3 or TRBV12-4 and TRBJ1-4; TCRdb outputs TRBD1, but without DNA this stays unchecked. The CDR3 runs 12 residues.

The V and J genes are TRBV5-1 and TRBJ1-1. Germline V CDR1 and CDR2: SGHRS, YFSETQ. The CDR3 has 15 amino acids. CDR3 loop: CASSWGVGSDTEAFF.

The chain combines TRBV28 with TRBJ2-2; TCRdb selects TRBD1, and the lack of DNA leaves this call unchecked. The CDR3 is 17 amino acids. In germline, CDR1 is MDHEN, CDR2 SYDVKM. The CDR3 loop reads CASSTPRTGGITGELFF.

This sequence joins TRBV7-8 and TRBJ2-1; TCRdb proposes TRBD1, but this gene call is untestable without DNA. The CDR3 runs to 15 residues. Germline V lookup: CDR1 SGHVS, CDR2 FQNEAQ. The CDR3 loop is CASSLRLREDNEQFF.

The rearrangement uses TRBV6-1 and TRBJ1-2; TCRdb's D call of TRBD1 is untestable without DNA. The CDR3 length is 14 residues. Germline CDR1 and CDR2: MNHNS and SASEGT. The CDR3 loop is CAGSPGGGAHGYTF.

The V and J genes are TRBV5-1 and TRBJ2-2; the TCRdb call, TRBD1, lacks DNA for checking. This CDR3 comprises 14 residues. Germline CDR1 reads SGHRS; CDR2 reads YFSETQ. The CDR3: CASSLDVPPGELFF.